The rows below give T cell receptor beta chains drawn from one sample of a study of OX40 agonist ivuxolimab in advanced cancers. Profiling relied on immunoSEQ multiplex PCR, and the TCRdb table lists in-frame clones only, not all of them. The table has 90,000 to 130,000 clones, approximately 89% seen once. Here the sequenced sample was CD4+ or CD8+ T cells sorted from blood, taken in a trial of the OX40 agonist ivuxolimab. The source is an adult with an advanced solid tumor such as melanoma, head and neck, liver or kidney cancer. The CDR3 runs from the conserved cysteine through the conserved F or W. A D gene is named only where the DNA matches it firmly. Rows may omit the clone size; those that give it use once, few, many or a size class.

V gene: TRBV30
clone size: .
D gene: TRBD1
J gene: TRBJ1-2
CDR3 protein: CAWRTMGTGYGYTF
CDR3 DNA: TGTGCCTGGAGAACAATGGGGACAGGCTATGGCTACACCTTC

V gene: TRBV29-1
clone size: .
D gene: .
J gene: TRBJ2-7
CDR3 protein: CSVDSGAGYEQYF
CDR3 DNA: TGCAGCGTTGATTCCGGGGCGGGCTACGAGCAGTACTTC

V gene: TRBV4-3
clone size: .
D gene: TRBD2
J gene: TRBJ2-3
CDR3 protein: CASSQAGGPVNTQYF
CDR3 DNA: TGCGCCAGCAGCCAAGCGGGGGGGCCGGTGAATACGCAGTATTTT

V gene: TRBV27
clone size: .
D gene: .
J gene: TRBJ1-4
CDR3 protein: CASSLYSTDEKLFF
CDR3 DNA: TGTGCCAGCAGTTTATATTCCACCGATGAAAAACTGTTTTTT

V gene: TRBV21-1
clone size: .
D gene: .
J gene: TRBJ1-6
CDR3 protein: CASTPKGSGSPLHF
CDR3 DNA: TGTGCCAGCACCCCTAAGGGGAGCGGGTCACCCCTCCACTTT

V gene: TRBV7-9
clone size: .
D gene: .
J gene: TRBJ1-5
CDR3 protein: CASSSAGAPQHF
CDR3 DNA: TGTGCCAGCAGCTCAGCAGGGGCTCCCCAGCATTTT

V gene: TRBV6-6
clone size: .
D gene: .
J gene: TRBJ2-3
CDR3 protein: CASIETSWGDTQYF
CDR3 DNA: TGTGCCAGCATTGAGACTAGTTGGGGAGATACGCAGTATTTT

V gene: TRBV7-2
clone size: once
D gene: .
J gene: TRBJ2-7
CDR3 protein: CASSSDWGGFSYEQYF
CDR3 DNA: TGTGCCAGCAGCTCCGACTGGGGCGGATTCTCCTACGAGCAGTACTTC

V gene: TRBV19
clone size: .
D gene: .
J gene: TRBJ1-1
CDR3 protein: CASSNRVEGTEAFF
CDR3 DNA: TGTGCCAGTAGTAACAGGGTCGAAGGGACTGAAGCTTTCTTT

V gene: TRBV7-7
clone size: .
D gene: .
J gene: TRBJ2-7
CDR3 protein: CASSLERGVDEQYF
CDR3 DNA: TGTGCTAGCAGCCTCGAACGAGGGGTGGACGAGCAGTACTTC

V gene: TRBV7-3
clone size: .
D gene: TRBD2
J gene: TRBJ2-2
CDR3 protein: CASSILAGGPNTGELFF
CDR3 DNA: TGTGCCAGCAGTATCCTAGCGGGAGGGCCCAACACCGGGGAGCTGTTTTTT

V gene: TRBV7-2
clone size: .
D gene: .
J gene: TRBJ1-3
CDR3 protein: CASSLAPVAGGNTIYF
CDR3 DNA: TGTGCCAGCAGCTTAGCGCCGGTGGCAGGAGGAAACACCATATATTTT

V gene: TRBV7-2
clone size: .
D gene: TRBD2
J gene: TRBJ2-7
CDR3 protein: CASSLGTSSEQYF
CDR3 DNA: TGTGCCAGCAGCCTGGGGACTAGCTCCGAGCAGTACTTC

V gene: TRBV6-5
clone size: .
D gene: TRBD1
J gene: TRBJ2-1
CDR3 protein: CASSYRDRGHGEQFF
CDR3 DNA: TGTGCCAGCAGTTACAGGGACAGGGGGCACGGTGAGCAGTTCTTC

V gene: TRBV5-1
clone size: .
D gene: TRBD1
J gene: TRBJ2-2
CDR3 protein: CASSLEQGVSGGELFF
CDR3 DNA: TGCGCCAGCAGCTTGGAACAGGGGGTCAGTGGCGGGGAGCTGTTTTTT

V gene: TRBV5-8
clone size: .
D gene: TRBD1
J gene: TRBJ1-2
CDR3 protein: CASSSAGTGFIGYGYTF
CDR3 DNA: TGTGCCAGCAGCTCCGCCGGGACAGGGTTCATTGGCTATGGCTACACCTTC

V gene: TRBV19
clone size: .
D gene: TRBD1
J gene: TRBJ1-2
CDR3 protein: CASSIQGALNYGYTF
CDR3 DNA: TGTGCCAGTAGCATACAGGGGGCGCTGAACTATGGCTACACCTTC

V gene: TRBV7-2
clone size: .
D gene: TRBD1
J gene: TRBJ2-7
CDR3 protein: CASSRDREDEQYF
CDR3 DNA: TGTGCCAGCAGCAGGGACAGGGAGGACGAGCAGTACTTC

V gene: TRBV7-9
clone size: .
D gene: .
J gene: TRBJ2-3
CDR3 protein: CASSWGAKSGDTQYF
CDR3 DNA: TGTGCCAGCAGCTGGGGGGCAAAATCGGGGGATACGCAGTATTTT

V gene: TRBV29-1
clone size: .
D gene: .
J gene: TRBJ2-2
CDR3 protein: CSVDSGSAGAGELFF
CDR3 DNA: TGCAGCGTTGATTCGGGTTCGGCAGGGGCAGGGGAGCTGTTTTTT

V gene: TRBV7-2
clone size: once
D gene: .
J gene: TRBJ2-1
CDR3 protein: CASSLAGGNNEQFF
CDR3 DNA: TGTGCCAGCAGCTTAGCGGGTGGGAACAATGAGCAGTTCTTC

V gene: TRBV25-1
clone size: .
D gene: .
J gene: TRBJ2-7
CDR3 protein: CASSDAFDSVEYEQYF
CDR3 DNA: TGTGCCAGCAGTGATGCTTTCGACAGCGTTGAGTACGAGCAGTACTTC

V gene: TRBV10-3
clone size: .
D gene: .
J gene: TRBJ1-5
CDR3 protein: CAISESGLGNQPQHF
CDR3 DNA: TGTGCCATCAGTGAGTCGGGACTGGGTAATCAGCCCCAGCATTTT

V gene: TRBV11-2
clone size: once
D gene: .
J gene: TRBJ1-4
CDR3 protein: CASRPLQGYEKLFF
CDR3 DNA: TGTGCCAGCAGGCCACTCCAGGGGTATGAAAAACTGTTTTTT

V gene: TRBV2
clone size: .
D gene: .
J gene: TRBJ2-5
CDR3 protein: CASSSKGETQYF
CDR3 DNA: TGTGCCAGCAGCTCTAAAGGAGAGACCCAGTACTTC

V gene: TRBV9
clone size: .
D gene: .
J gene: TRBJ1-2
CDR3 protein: CASSVGNGNYGYTF
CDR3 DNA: TGTGCCAGCAGCGTAGGGAATGGTAACTATGGCTACACCTTC

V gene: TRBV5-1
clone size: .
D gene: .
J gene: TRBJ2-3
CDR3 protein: CASSHSSLRADTQYF
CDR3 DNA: TGCGCCAGCAGCCACAGCTCCCTCAGGGCAGATACGCAGTATTTT

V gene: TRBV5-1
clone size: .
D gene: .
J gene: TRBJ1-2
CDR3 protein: CASSLATIPAGTGYGYTF
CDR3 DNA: TGCGCCAGCAGCTTGGCCACGATACCGGCAGGTACCGGCTATGGCTACACCTTC

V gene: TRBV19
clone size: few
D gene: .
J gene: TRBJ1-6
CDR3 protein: CASTGGQGNNSPLHF
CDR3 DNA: TGTGCCAGTACCGGAGGTCAGGGGAATAATTCACCCCTCCACTTT

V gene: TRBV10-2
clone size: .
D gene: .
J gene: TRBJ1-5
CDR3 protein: CATLLGGGGNQPQHF
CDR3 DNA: TGCGCCACTCTTTTGGGAGGGGGGGGCAATCAGCCCCAGCATTTT

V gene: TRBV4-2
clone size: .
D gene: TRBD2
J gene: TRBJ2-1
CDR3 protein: CASSQDPSGREYNEQFF
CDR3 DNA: TGTGCCAGCAGCCAAGATCCTAGCGGGAGAGAGTACAATGAGCAGTTCTTC

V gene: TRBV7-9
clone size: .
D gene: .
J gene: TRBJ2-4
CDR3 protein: CASSLVYPGRRLAKNIQYF
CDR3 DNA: TGTGCCAGCAGCTTAGTTTATCCAGGGAGAAGGTTAGCCAAAAACATCCAGTACTTC

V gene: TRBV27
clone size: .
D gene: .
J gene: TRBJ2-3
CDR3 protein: CASSFGGLGTDTQYF
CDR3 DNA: TGTGCCAGCAGTTTCGGGGGACTTGGCACAGATACGCAGTATTTT

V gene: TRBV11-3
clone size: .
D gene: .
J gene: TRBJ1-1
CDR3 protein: CASSKGTGHTEAFF
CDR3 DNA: TGTGCCAGCAGCAAAGGGACGGGCCACACTGAAGCTTTCTTT

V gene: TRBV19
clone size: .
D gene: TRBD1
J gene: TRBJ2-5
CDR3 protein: CASSIGDRGEETQYF
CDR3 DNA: TGTGCCAGTAGTATAGGGGACAGGGGGGAAGAGACCCAGTACTTC

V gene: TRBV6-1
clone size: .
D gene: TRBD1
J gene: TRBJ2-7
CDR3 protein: CASRDSSGGSDEQYF
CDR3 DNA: TGTGCCAGCAGAGATAGTTCAGGGGGCAGCGACGAGCAGTACTTC

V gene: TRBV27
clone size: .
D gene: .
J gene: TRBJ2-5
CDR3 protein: CASSLWGDGETQYF
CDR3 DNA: TGTGCCAGCAGTTTATGGGGGGACGGTGAGACCCAGTACTTC

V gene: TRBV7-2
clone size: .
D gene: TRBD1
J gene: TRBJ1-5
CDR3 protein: CASSMGQGGSQPQHF
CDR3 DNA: TGTGCCAGCAGCATGGGACAGGGAGGTAGTCAGCCCCAGCATTTT

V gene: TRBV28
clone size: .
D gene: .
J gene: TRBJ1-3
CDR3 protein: CASSLVHSGNTIYF
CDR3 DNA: TGTGCCAGCAGTCTTGTTCACTCTGGAAACACCATATATTTT

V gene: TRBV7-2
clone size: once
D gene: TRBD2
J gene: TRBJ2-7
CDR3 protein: CASSRLAGSSYEQYF
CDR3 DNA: TGTGCCAGCAGTCGTCTAGCGGGAAGCTCCTACGAGCAGTACTTC

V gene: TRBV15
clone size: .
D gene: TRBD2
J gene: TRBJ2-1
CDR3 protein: CATSRELASEQFF
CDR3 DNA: TGTGCCACCAGCAGAGAACTAGCGAGTGAGCAGTTCTTC

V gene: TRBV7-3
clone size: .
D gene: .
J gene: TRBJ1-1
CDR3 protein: CASSLDTGSTEAFF
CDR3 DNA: TGTGCCAGCAGCCTCGACACAGGGAGCACTGAAGCTTTCTTT

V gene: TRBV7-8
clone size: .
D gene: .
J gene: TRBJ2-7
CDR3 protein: CASSLGRGYEQYF
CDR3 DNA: TGTGCCAGCAGCTTAGGGCGCGGGTACGAGCAGTACTTC

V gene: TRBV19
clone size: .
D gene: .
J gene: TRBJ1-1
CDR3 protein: CASSTAGARNTEAFF
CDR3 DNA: TGTGCCAGTAGTACAGCAGGGGCGCGGAACACTGAAGCTTTCTTT

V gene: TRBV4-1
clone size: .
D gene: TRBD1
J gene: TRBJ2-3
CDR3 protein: CASSQGRRTGRADTQYF
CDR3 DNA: TGCGCCAGCAGCCAAGGCCGCAGGACAGGAAGAGCAGATACGCAGTATTTT

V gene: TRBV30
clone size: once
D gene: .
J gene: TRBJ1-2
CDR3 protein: CAWRSSGGGYTF
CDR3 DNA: TGTGCCTGGAGATCATCAGGCGGGGGCTACACCTTC

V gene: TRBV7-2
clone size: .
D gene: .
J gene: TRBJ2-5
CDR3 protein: CASSLAGRETQYF
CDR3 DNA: TGTGCCAGCAGCTTAGCGGGGCGTGAGACCCAGTACTTC

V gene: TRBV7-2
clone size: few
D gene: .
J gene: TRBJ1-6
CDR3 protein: CASSRGDRLGNSPLHF
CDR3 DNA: TGTGCCAGCAGCCGAGGGGACCGCCTGGGCAATTCACCCCTCCACTTT

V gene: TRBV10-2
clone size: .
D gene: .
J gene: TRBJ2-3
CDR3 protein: CASSKISTGFGWESTDTQYF
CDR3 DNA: TGCGCCAGCAGTAAGATATCTACAGGGTTCGGGTGGGAAAGCACAGATACGCAGTATTTT

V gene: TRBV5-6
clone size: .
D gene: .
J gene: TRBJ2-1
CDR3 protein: CASSRPGGEQFF
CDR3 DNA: TGTGCCAGCAGCCGCCCCGGAGGTGAGCAGTTCTTC

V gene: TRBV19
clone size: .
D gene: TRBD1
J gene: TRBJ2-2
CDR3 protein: CASQSRTGASGELFF
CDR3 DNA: TGTGCCAGTCAGTCGAGGACAGGGGCCTCGGGGGAGCTGTTTTTT

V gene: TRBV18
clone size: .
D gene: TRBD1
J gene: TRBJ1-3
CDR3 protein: CASRKPGQGKGTGNTIYF
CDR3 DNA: TGTGCCAGCCGTAAGCCGGGACAGGGGAAAGGAACTGGAAACACCATATATTTT

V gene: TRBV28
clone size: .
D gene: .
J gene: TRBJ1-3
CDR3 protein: CASKESESSGNTIYF
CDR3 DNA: TGTGCCAGCAAGGAGTCGGAGTCCTCTGGAAACACCATATATTTT

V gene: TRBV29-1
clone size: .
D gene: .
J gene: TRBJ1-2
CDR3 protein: CSAGNLYGYTF
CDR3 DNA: TGCAGCGCCGGGAACCTCTATGGCTACACCTTC